One sample yielded the 15 T cell receptor beta chains listed below, sequenced in a study of T cell repertoires in cytomegalovirus infection. No antigen has been assigned to these receptors. TCRdb itself ran the reads through MiXCR, one entry per CDR3 protein. Altogether some 220,000 distinct CDR3 sequences are present, 35% to 40% being singletons, with the ten largest covering more than 50%. Sequences were derived from CD8+ T cells from cultured PBMCs, sampled from culture after CMV antigen stimulation. Receptors were obtained from a human donor in good health (CMV status not recorded). Some clones in this sample may be carry-over from other donors' samples.

The V and J genes are TRBV7-6 and TRBJ1-3, with D perhaps matching TRBD1 (5 bases). CDR3 length: 16 residues. The germline V gene has CDR1 SGHVS and CDR2 FNYEAQ. The germline V and J ends were trimmed by 2 bases and 2 bases, with 13 bases remaining between them. The CDR3 nucleotides read TGTGCCAGCAGCTTATCTCAGGGTACAACTGGAAACACCATATATTTT. It is translated as CASSLSQGTTGNTIYF.

In this sample, this clonotype turned up a few times. This rearrangement joins TRBV4-1 to TRBJ2-1, with 12 bases matching TRBD2. CDR1 and CDR2 (germline): MGHRA, YSYEKL. The CDR3 totals 18 residues. The J segment lost 7 bases and the V segment lost 1 base, leaving 11 bases of the junction unmatched. The CDR3 is CASSQGHPTSGRMNEQFF. The CDR3 DNA reads as TGCGCCAGCAGCCAAGGCCACCCGACTAGCGGGAGAATGAATGAGCAGTTCTTC.

This clonotype has a handful of counts. The chain carries TRBV5-8 and TRBJ2-1, with D possibly TRBD2 on 5 matching bases. V was cut by 7 bases and J by 0 bases, with 14 bases left in between. Germline values: CDR1 SGHTS, CDR2 YDEGEE. The CDR3 extends over 15 amino acids. The CDR3, as DNA: TGTGCCAGCCACTCTGGGGAGAGCTCCTACAATGAGCAGTTCTTC. Its translation: CASHSGESSYNEQFF.

A note on this clonotype: This may come from a read error, since a much larger clone is one base off. V gene TRBV12-3 or TRBV12-4 combines with J gene TRBJ1-5, with D uncertain. Trimming removed 6 bases from V and 5 bases from J, with 17 bases in between. CDR3 length equals 15 residues. The CDR3 is CASSPSGMDDQPQHF. DNA for the CDR3: TGTGCCAGCAGCCCCAGTGGGATGGACGATCAGCCCCAGCATTTT.

The rearrangement joins TRBV11-2 to TRBJ2-1; TRBD2 agrees at 16 bases. The CDR3 totals 18 residues. Germline V gene data show CDR1 as SGHAT and CDR2 as FQNNGV. Unmatched junction bases numbered 11, after V lost 6 bases and J lost 6 bases. CDR3 protein: CASRLTGLAGGPGNEQFF. DNA of the CDR3: TGTGCCAGCAGATTAACGGGACTAGCGGGAGGGCCTGGCAATGAGCAGTTCTTC. The full variable domain, completed using reference TRBV11-2 and TRBJ2-1, is EAGVAQSPRYKIIEKRQSVAFWCNPISGHATLYWYQQILGQGPKLLIQFQNNGVVDDSQLPKDRFSAERLKGVDSTLKIQPAKLEDSAVYLCASRLTGLAGGPGNEQFFGPGTRLTVL.

The rearrangement uses TRBV7-3 and TRBJ2-2; TRBD2 matches at 12 bases. Trimming at V came to 5 bases and at J to 4 bases, leaving 11 bases not matched to a gene. This CDR3 region has 18 residues. CDR1 is SGHTA and CDR2 is FQGTGA in the germline V gene. This CDR3 reads CASSLGLAGGSSTGELFF. The CDR3 DNA is TGTGCCAGCAGCCTCGGGCTAGCGGGAGGGTCTTCCACCGGGGAGCTGTTTTTT.

This clonotype was seen many times. The chain carries TRBV7-3 and TRBJ1-1; D gene unclear. Germline V lookup: CDR1 SGHTA, CDR2 FQGTGA. CDR3 size: 13 residues. The V gene lost 4 bases and the J gene lost 2 bases, with 8 bases spanning the gap. CDR3: CASSSDVNTEAFF. As DNA, the CDR3 is TGTGCCAGCAGCTCGGACGTAAACACTGAAGCTTTCTTT. Complete variable domain (other parts from reference TRBV7-3 and TRBJ1-1): GAGVSQTPSNKVTEKGKYVELRCDPISGHTALYWYRQSLGQGPEFLIYFQGTGAADDSGLPNDRFFAVRPEGSVSTLKIQRTERGDSAVYLCASSSDVNTEAFFGQGTRLTVV.

The chain combines TRBV11-2 with TRBJ1-1, with D unresolved. CDR3 length: 12 amino acids. Germline values: CDR1 SGHAT, CDR2 FQNNGV. V was trimmed by 3 bases and J by 3 bases, leaving 5 bases between them. The CDR3 DNA sequence: TGTGCCAGCAGCTTCCAGGACACTGAAGCTTTCTTT. This sequence encodes CASSFQDTEAFF.

This clonotype was recorded only once. The J gene is TRBJ1-1, the V gene TRBV5-1, with 11 bases that match TRBD1. Trimming removed 2 bases from V and 0 bases from J; junction bases left unmatched: 15. The CDR3 contains 20 residues. CDR1 is SGHRS and CDR2 is YFSETQ in the germline V gene. The CDR3 bases are TGCGCCAGCAGCTTCCGAGGACAGGGGGCATACCTTAGCATGAACACTGAAGCTTTCTTT. Translation: CASSFRGQGAYLSMNTEAFF. Full variable domain (remainder filled in from reference TRBV5-1 and TRBJ1-1): KAGVTQTPRYLIKTRGQQVTLSCSPISGHRSVSWYQQTPGQGLQFLFEYFSETQRNKGNFPGRFSGRQFSNSRSEMNVSTLELGDSALYLCASSFRGQGAYLSMNTEAFFGQGTRLTVV.

CDR3 region: CAGSSPRHLKLFF. CDR3 nucleotide sequence: TGTGCCGGCTCATCTCCTAGGCACCTGAAACTGTTTTTT. The chain joins TRBV7-6 to TRBJ1-4; D is uncertain. Germline loops: CDR1 SGHVS, CDR2 FNYEAQ. V lost 11 bases, J lost 11 bases, and 21 bases lay in between. The CDR3 has 13 amino acids.

The chain is built from TRBV27 and TRBJ1-5; D possibly corresponds to TRBD1 (6 bases). CDR3 length equals 16 residues. Germline values: CDR1 MNHEY, CDR2 SMNVEV (reference sequence). Trimming left V 5 bases short and J 0 bases short, with 14 bases between. The CDR3 loop reads CASSPKGQYSNQPQHF. DNA of the CDR3: TGTGCCAGCAGTCCTAAAGGACAGTATAGCAATCAGCCCCAGCATTTT.

V and J are TRBV6-1 and TRBJ1-5; D gene unclear. The CDR3 totals 17 residues. CDR1 MNHNS and CDR2 SASEGT come from the germline V gene. V was shortened by 10 bases and J by 0 bases, with 22 bases between the two germline ends. This CDR3 is CATLRWVTEYSNQPQHF. As DNA, the CDR3 is TGTGCCACCCTACGATGGGTGACCGAATATAGCAATCAGCCCCAGCATTTT.

This clonotype was seen more than once but under ten times. The chain combines TRBV4-2 with TRBJ2-2; TRBD2 matches 9 bases. The CDR3 is made up of 17 amino acids. The germline V gene has CDR1 LGHNA and CDR2 YNFKEQ. V shed 1 base and J 5 bases; nucleotides not matched to a gene: 8. The CDR3 spells CASSQGLAGDVTGELFF. The CDR3 DNA reads as TGTGCCAGCAGCCAAGGATTAGCGGGAGATGTAACCGGGGAGCTGTTTTTT.

The chain is built from TRBV27 and TRBJ1-2; D unclear. Germline loops: CDR1 MNHEY, CDR2 SMNVEV (reference sequence). The CDR3 loop spans 13 amino acids. V gave up 6 bases and J gave up 3 bases, with 11 bases separating them. The CDR3 DNA reads TGTGCCAGCAGCCCCATCGGGTACTATGGCTACACCTTC. Translated: CASSPIGYYGYTF.

The V call is TRBV7-9, the J call TRBJ2-1; 8 nucleotides align to TRBD2. V shed 1 base, J shed 4 bases, and the junction held 3 bases outside the gene matches. The germline CDR1 and CDR2 sequences are SEHNR and FQNEAQ (reference sequence). The CDR3 has 15 residues. This CDR3 is CASSLESGGYNEQFF. The CDR3 nucleotides read TGTGCCAGCAGCTTAGAGAGCGGGGGTTACAATGAGCAGTTCTTC.